This T cell receptor beta chain was observed in a study of identical twins. This clonotype was counted only a few times. One entry per CDR3 protein, called by TCRdb with MiXCR from the 5' RACE reads. This table holds around 510,000 distinct CDR3 sequences, roughly an eighth found once. V was pared by 5 bases and J by 5 bases, with 8 bases between. CDR3 size: 12 residues. The sample was also linked to a second study, of yellow fever vaccine responses in identical twins.

The clonotype originates from a woman younger than 30 in good health. The rearrangement uses TRBV12-3 or TRBV12-4 and TRBJ2-3, with unresolved D. Sequenced: CD4+ T cells sorted from blood. CDR3 sequence: CASSIRLDTQYF. The DNA for the CDR3 is TGTGCCAGCAGTATTCGACTAGATACGCAGTATTTT.